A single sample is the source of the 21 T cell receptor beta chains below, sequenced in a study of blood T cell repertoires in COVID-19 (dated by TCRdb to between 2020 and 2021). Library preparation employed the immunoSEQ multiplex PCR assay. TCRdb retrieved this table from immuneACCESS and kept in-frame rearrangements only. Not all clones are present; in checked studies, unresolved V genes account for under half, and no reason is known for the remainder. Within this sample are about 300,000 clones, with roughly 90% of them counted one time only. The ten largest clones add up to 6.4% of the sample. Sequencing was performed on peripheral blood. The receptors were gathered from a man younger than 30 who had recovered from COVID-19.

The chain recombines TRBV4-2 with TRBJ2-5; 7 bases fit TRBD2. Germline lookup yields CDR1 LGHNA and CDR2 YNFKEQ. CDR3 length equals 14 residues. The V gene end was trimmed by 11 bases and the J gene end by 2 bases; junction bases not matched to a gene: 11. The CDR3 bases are TGTGCCGGGAGGGTGCGGGGAAAACAAGAGACCCAGTACTTC. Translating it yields CAGRVRGKQETQYF.

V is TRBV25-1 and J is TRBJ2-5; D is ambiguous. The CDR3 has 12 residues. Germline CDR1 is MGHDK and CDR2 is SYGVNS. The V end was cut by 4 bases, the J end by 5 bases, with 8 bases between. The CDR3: CASSVSQETQYF. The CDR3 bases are TGTGCCAGCAGTGTTTCTCAGGAGACCCAGTACTTC.

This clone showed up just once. The CDR3 coding sequence is TGTGCCAGTAGTATAGACCAAGCGACAGGAGCAAGTGGAAACACCATATATTTT. Amino acids: CASSIDQATGASGNTIYF. This rearrangement joins TRBV19 to TRBJ1-3; TRBD1 might be the D (6 bases). Trimming took 0 bases from V and 3 from J, leaving 18 bases between them. Germline-derived CDR1 and CDR2 are LNHDA and SQIVND (reference sequence). This CDR3 has 18 amino acids.

CDR3 nucleotide sequence: TGTGCCAGCAGCCAAAACCCAGGGGTTTCACCCCTCCACTTT. Encoded protein: CASSQNPGVSPLHF. The chain carries TRBV14 and TRBJ1-6; tentatively, D is TRBD1 (6 bases). Germline loops: CDR1 SGHDN, CDR2 FVKESK. With 2 bases removed from V and 9 bases from J, the gap between germline ends came to 11 bases. This CDR3 spans 14 amino acids.

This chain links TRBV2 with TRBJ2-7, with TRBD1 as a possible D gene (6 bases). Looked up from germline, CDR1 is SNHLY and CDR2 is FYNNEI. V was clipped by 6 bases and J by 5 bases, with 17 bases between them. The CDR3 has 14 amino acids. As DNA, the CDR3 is TGTGCCAGCAGGGTTACCGGGACACATAACGAGCAGTACTTC. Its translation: CASRVTGTHNEQYF.

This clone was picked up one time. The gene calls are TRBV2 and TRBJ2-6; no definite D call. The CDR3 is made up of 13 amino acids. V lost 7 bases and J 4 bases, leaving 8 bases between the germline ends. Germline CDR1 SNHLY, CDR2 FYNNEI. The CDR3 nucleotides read TGTGCCAGCATCCGGTTCGGGGCCAACGTCCTGACTTTC. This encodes CASIRFGANVLTF.

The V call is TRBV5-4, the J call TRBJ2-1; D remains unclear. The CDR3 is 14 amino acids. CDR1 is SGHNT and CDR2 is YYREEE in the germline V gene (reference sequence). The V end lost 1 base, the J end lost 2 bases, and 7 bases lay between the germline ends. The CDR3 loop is CASSLPLAYNEQFF. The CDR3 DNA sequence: TGTGCCAGCAGCTTGCCCCTCGCCTACAATGAGCAGTTCTTC. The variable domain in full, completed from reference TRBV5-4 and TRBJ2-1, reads ETGVTQSPTHLIKTRGQQVTLRCSSQSGHNTVSWYQQALGQGPQFIFQYYREEENGRGNFPPRFSGLQFPNYSSELNVNALELDDSALYLCASSLPLAYNEQFFGPGTRLTVL.

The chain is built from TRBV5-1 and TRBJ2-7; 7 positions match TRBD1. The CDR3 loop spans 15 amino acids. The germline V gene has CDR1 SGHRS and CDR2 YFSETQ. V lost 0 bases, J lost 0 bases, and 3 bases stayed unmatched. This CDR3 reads CASSLEAGGSYEQYF. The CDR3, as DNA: TGCGCCAGCAGCTTGGAGGCAGGGGGCTCCTACGAGCAGTACTTC.

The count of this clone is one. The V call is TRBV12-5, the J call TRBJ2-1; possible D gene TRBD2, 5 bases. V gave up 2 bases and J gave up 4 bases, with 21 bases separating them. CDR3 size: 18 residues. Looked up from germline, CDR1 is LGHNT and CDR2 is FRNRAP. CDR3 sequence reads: CASGLTPSVPRGYNEQFF. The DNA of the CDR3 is TGTGCTAGTGGTTTGACCCCTTCCGTCCCGAGAGGGTACAATGAGCAGTTCTTC. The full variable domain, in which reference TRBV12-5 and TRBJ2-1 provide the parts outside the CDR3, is DARVTQTPRHKVTEMGQEVTMRCQPILGHNTVFWYRQTMMQGLELLAYFRNRAPLDDSGMPKDRFSAEMPDATLATLKIQPSEPRDSAVYFCASGLTPSVPRGYNEQFFGPGTRLTVL.

CDR3 in amino acids: CASSTAALSRDGYTF. CDR3 DNA: TGTGCCAGCAGCACAGCGGCGCTTTCGAGAGATGGCTACACCTTC. The chain links TRBV9 to TRBJ1-2; unclear D gene. With 4 bases removed from V and 6 bases from J, the gap between germline ends came to 19 bases. Germline lookup yields CDR1 SGDLS and CDR2 YYNGEE. This CDR3 contains 15 residues.

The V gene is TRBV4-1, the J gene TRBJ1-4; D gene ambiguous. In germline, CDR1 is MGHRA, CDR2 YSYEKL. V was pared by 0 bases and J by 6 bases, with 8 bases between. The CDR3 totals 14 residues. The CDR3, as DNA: TGCGCCAGCAGCCAAGATTCTAGAGATGAAAAACTGTTTTTT. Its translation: CASSQDSRDEKLFF.

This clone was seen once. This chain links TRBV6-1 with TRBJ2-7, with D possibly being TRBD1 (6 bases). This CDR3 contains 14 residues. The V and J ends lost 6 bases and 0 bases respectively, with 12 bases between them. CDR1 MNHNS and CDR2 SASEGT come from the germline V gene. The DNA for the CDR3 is TGTGCCAGCAGCCCAGGACAGTTCTCCTACGAGCAGTACTTC. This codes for CASSPGQFSYEQYF.

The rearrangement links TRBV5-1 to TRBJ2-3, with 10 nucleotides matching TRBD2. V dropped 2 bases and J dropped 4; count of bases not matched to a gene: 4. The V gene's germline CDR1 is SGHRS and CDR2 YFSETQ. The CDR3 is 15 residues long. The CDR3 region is CASSLSGREADTQYF. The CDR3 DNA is TGCGCCAGCAGCTTAAGCGGGAGGGAAGCAGATACGCAGTATTTT.

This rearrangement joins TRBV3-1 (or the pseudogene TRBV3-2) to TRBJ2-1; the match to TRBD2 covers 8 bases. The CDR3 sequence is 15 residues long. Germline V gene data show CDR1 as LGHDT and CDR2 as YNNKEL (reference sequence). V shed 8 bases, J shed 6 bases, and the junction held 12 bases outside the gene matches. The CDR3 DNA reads TGTGCCAGCGGGGCGGGGGGCCCACCGGGCAATGAGCAGTTCTTC. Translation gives CASGAGGPPGNEQFF.

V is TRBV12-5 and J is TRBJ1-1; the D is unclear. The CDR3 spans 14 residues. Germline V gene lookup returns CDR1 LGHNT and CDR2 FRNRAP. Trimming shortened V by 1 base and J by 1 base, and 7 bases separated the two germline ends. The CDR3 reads CASGLEYRNTEAFF. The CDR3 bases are TGTGCTAGTGGTTTGGAATACAGGAACACTGAAGCTTTCTTT.

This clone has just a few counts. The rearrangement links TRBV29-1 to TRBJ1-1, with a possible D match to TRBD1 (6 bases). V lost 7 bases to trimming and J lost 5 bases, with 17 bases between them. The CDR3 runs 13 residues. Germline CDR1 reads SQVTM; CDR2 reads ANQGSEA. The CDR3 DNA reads TGCAGCGCCCAAGCGGACAGCCGGACTGAAGCTTTCTTT. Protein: CSAQADSRTEAFF.

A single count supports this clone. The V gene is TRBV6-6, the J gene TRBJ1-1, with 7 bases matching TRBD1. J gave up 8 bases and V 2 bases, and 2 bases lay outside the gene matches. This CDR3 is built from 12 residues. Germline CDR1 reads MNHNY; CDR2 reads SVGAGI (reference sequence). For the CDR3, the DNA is TGTGCCAGCAGTTACGTACAGGGGGAAGCTTTCTTT. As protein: CASSYVQGEAFF.

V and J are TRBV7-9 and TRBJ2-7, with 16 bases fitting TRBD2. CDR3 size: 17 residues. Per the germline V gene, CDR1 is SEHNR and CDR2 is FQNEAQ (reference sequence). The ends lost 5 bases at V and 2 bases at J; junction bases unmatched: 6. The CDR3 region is CASSLGLAGGYTYEQYF. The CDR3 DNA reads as TGTGCCAGCAGCCTGGGACTAGCGGGGGGGTACACCTACGAGCAGTACTTC.

CDR3 residues: CSGVGHNQETQYF. The DNA for the CDR3 is TGCAGCGGGGTGGGACATAACCAAGAGACCCAGTACTTC. The genes are TRBV29-1 and TRBJ2-5, with TRBD1 as a possible D gene (6 bases). There are 13 residues in the CDR3. V shed 7 bases and J shed 0 bases, with 12 bases lying between them. Germline CDR1 and CDR2: SQVTM and ANQGSEA.

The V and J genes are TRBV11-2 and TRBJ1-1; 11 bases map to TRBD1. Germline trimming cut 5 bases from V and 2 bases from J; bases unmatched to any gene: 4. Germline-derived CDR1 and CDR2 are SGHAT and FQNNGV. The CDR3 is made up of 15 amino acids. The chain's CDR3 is CASSPGTGGNTEAFF. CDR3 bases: TGTGCCAGCAGCCCCGGGACAGGGGGTAACACTGAAGCTTTCTTT.

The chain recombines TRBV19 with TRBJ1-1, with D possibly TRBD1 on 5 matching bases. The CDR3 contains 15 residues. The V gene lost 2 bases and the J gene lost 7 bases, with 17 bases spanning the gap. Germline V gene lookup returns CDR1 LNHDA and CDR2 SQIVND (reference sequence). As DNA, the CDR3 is TGTGCCAGTAGTATAACCGCAGGGCCGCTTATTGAAGCTTTCTTT. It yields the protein CASSITAGPLIEAFF.